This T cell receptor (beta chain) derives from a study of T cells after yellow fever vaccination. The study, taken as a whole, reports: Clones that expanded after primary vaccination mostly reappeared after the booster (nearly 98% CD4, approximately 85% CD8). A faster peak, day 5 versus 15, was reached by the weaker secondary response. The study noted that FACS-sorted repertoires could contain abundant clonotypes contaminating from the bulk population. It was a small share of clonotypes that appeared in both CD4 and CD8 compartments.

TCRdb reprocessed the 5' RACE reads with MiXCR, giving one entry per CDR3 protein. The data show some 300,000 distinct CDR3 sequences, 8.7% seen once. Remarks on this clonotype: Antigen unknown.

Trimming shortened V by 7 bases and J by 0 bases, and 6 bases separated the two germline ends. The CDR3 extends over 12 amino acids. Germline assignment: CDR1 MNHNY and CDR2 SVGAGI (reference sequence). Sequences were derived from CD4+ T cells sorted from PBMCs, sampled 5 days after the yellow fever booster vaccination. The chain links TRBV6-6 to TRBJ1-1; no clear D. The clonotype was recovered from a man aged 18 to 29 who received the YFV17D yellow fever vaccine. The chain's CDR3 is CASMWLNTEAFF. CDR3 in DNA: TGTGCCAGCATGTGGTTGAACACTGAAGCTTTCTTT.